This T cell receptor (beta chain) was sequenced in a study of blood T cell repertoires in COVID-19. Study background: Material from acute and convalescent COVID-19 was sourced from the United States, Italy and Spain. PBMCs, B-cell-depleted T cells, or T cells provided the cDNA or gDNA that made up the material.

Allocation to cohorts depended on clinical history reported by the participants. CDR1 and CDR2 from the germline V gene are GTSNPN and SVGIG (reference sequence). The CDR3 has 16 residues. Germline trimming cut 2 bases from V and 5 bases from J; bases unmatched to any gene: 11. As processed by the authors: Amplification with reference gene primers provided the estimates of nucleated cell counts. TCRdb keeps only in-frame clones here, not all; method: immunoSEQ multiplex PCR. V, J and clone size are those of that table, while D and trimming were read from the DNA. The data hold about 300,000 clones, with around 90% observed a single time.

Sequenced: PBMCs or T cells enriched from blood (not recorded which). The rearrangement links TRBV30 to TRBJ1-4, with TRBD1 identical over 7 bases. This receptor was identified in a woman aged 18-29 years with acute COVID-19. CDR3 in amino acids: CAWSQGARGMNEKLFF. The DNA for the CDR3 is TGTGCCTGGAGTCAAGGGGCCAGGGGGATGAATGAAAAACTGTTTTTT.